The source of this TCR beta chain is a study of blood T cell repertoires in COVID-19. As for the study in general: COVID-19 samples, acute and convalescent, were from the United States, Italy and Spain. The cDNA or gDNA used as material had been derived from T cells, B-cell-depleted T cells, or PBMCs.

Methods used by the authors: Nucleated cell counts were estimated from reference gene primer amplification. Some clones are missing from TCRdb's copy, which holds only in-frame ones; the method was immunoSEQ multiplex PCR. V and J calls and clone size are those listed in that table; D and trimming were worked out from the DNA. Of 200,000 to 300,000 clones listed, approximately 90% are singletons. Germline values: CDR1 MNHEY, CDR2 SMNVEV (reference sequence). The CDR3 sequence is 17 residues long. V was clipped by 4 bases and J by 4 bases; unmatched bases: 14. This chain links TRBV27 with TRBJ1-1; 8 bases line up with TRBD1. Sample: peripheral blood. This clonotype was obtained from a middle-aged woman with acute or convalescent COVID-19. The CDR3 sequence: CASSYLKAGTGITEAFF. The CDR3 DNA follows: TGTGCCAGCAGTTACCTAAAAGCCGGGACAGGCATCACTGAAGCTTTCTTT.